Each of the 17 T cell receptor beta chains below was sequenced from the same sample in a study of post-analysis software for immune sequencing data. General study findings and limits: Relative to controls, patients had about 5 TRBV segments at higher frequency, with TRBV5-6, TRBV5-1 and TRBV20-1 among these.

Presence of unique molecular identifiers characterized the TCR beta cDNA libraries. TCRdb re-called the PCR reads with MiXCR, one entry per CDR3 protein. Seen here are roughly 870,000 distinct CDR3 sequences, around 53% observed once, and the top ten hold 4.6%. These receptors have no identified antigens. Sample: blood. These receptors were collected from a girl aged 10 to 17 with multiple sclerosis.

The rearrangement links TRBV2 to TRBJ2-1; a weak D match, TRBD1 (5 bases). The CDR3 is 17 amino acids. Germline V gene sequence: CDR1 SNHLY, CDR2 FYNNEI. V lost 2 bases and J lost 1, with 15 bases in between. As DNA, the CDR3 is TGTGCCAGCAGTGAACTGGGGTACAGGCGTTCCTACAATGAGCAGTTCTTC. This sequence encodes CASSELGYRRSYNEQFF. Full variable domain (missing parts from reference TRBV2 and TRBJ2-1): EPEVTQTPSHQVTQMGQEVILRCVPISNHLYFYWYRQILGQKVEFLVSFYNNEISEKSEIFDDQFSVERPDGSNFTLKIRSTKLEDSAMYFCASSELGYRRSYNEQFFGPGTRLTVL.

In this sample, this clonotype turned up once. This rearrangement joins TRBV29-1 to TRBJ2-3; D is unresolved. Trimming removed 4 bases at V and 2 bases at J, with 10 bases between. Germline CDR1 reads SQVTM; CDR2 reads ANQGSEA. CDR3 size: 13 residues. This chain's CDR3 is CSVGALYTDTQYF. For the CDR3, the DNA is TGCAGCGTTGGAGCTTTATACACAGATACGCAGTATTTT.

V and J are TRBV7-3 and TRBJ2-7; D is possibly TRBD2 (5 bases). CDR1 and CDR2 from the germline V gene are SGHTA and FQGTGA. The germline V and J ends were trimmed by 0 bases and 7 bases, with 10 bases remaining between them. CDR3 length equals 13 residues. This CDR3 is CASSLTNPGEQYF. In DNA form, the CDR3 reads TGTGCCAGCAGCTTAACAAACCCGGGAGAGCAGTACTTC.

This rearrangement joins TRBV5-1 to TRBJ2-5; D is undetermined. The last part of the DNA fits TRBJ2-7 better; the J call may be wrong. Germline lookup yields CDR1 SGHRS and CDR2 YFSETQ. This CDR3 is built from 15 residues. CDR3 loop: CASSLGRSPFYEQYF. CDR3 nucleotides: TGCGCCAGCAGCTTGGGTAGAAGCCCGTTCTACGAGCAGTACTTC.

The genes are TRBV30 and TRBJ2-4; D possibly corresponds to TRBD1 (5 bases). Germline V gives CDR1 GTSNPN, CDR2 SVGIG (reference sequence). V lost 7 bases and J 5 bases, leaving 15 bases between the germline ends. This CDR3 comprises 13 residues. In DNA, the CDR3 is TGTGCCTCATCTCCAGGCAGGGAAAACATTCAGTACTTC. Protein sequence: CASSPGRENIQYF.

The chain employs TRBV20-1 and TRBJ2-4; perhaps D is TRBD1 or TRBD2 (6 bases each). Germline CDR1 reads DFQATT; CDR2 reads SNEGSKA (reference sequence). The CDR3 loop spans 17 amino acids. Trimming took 2 bases from V and 2 from J, leaving 19 bases between them. CDR3 sequence (DNA): TGCAGTGCTAGATCCTCGAGGGGGGCAGCTACCAAAAACATTCAGTACTTC. Its protein is CSARSSRGAATKNIQYF.

The gene calls are TRBV4-1 and TRBJ2-5; no clear D. The CDR3 has 13 residues. The germline V gene encodes CDR1 MGHRA and CDR2 YSYEKL. Trimming cost V 0 bases and J 5 bases, with 7 bases left between them. The DNA for the CDR3 is TGCGCCAGCAGCCAAGATAAGTGGGAGACCCAGTACTTC. Encoded protein: CASSQDKWETQYF.

The chain carries TRBV12-3 or TRBV12-4 and TRBJ2-4; D perhaps matches TRBD2 (6 bases). This CDR3 spans 15 amino acids. The V end was cut by 5 bases, the J end by 13 bases, with 24 bases between. The CDR3 loop reads CASSPRPGQRREQYF. In DNA, the CDR3 is TGTGCCAGCAGTCCCCGCCCTGGGCAGCGGAGGGAGCAGTACTTC.

This clonotype was seen only a few times. One junction end does not reproduce the germline sequence, and a read error may be involved. The V call is TRBV5-1, the J call TRBJ2-6, with D maybe TRBD1 (5 bases). This CDR3 has 15 amino acids. Per germline, CDR1 SGHRS and CDR2 YFSETQ. DNA for the CDR3: TGTGCCAGCAGCTCGACAGTTTCTGGGGCCAACGTCCTGACTTTC. It specifies CASSSTVSGANVLTF.

The V gene is TRBV29-1, the J gene TRBJ2-3; 10 bases fit TRBD2. Looked up from germline, CDR1 is SQVTM and CDR2 is ANQGSEA. The CDR3 has 14 amino acids. V trimming: 7 bases; J trimming: 3 bases; junction bases outside the gene matches: 7. CDR3 in amino acids: CSGKRGGRTDTQYF. The CDR3 DNA is TGCAGCGGGAAGCGGGGGGGACGAACAGATACGCAGTATTTT.

The genes are TRBV3-1 and TRBJ1-2; maybe TRBD1 (5 bases). CDR3 length: 13 amino acids. V lost 4 bases and J 4 bases, leaving 10 bases between the germline ends. Germline CDR1 LGHDT, CDR2 YNNKEL (reference sequence). The chain's CDR3 is CASSPGRPYGYTF. The CDR3 DNA is TGTGCCAGCAGCCCGGGACGTCCCTATGGCTACACCTTC.

The table lists this clonotype with a few counts. The chain is built from TRBV10-3 and TRBJ2-7; no reliable D call. The germline gives CDR1 ENHRY, CDR2 SYGVKD. The CDR3 is 15 amino acids. V was clipped by 0 bases and J by 4 bases, with 13 bases between them. This CDR3 reads CAISESTPGEYEQYF. CDR3 DNA: TGTGCCATCAGTGAGTCGACTCCAGGAGAGTACGAGCAGTACTTC.

This clonotype was counted a single time. J is TRBJ1-1 and V is TRBV3-1; a possible D gene is TRBD1 (5 bases). V was shortened by 4 bases and J by 11 bases, with 20 bases between the two germline ends. The CDR3 has 14 residues. The germline V gene has CDR1 LGHDT and CDR2 YNNKEL (reference sequence). The CDR3 loop reads CASSPAPGRKGAFF. The CDR3 nucleotides read TGTGCCAGCAGCCCAGCCCCAGGGAGGAAGGGGGCTTTCTTT.

The chain is built from TRBV12-3 or TRBV12-4 and TRBJ2-1, with a possible D match to TRBD1 (5 bases). CDR3 length equals 14 residues. Trimming shortened V by 6 bases and J by 1 base, and 10 bases separated the two germline ends. The CDR3 is CASRNRMSYNEQFF. The CDR3 coding sequence is TGTGCCAGCAGAAACAGGATGTCCTACAATGAGCAGTTCTTC.

This clonotype has more than one count but fewer than ten. The V call is TRBV7-9, the J call TRBJ2-7; 8 bases line up with TRBD2. In germline, CDR1 is SEHNR, CDR2 FQNEAQ (reference sequence). The CDR3 runs to 17 residues. V shed 0 bases and J 2 bases; nucleotides not matched to a gene: 9. CDR3 amino acids: CASSLAFGRAHPYEQYF. For the CDR3, the DNA is TGTGCCAGCAGCTTAGCGTTCGGGAGGGCCCATCCCTACGAGCAGTACTTC.

The chain recombines TRBV20-1 with TRBJ2-4; no clear D. The CDR3 contains 14 residues. In germline, CDR1 is DFQATT, CDR2 SNEGSKA (reference sequence). The V end lost 6 bases, the J end lost 0 bases, and 12 bases lay between the germline ends. CDR3 region: CSAYKGLAKNIQYF. The CDR3, as DNA: TGCAGTGCCTATAAAGGGTTAGCCAAAAACATTCAGTACTTC.

Only a few counts were recorded for this clonotype. The chain has TRBV20-1 and TRBJ1-1, with D unclear. V was shortened by 5 bases and J by 2 bases, with 9 bases between the two germline ends. From germline, CDR1 is DFQATT and CDR2 SNEGSKA (reference sequence). This CDR3 is built from 12 residues. In DNA, the CDR3 is TGCAGTGCTGCACCCCTAAACACTGAAGCTTTCTTT. This codes for CSAAPLNTEAFF.